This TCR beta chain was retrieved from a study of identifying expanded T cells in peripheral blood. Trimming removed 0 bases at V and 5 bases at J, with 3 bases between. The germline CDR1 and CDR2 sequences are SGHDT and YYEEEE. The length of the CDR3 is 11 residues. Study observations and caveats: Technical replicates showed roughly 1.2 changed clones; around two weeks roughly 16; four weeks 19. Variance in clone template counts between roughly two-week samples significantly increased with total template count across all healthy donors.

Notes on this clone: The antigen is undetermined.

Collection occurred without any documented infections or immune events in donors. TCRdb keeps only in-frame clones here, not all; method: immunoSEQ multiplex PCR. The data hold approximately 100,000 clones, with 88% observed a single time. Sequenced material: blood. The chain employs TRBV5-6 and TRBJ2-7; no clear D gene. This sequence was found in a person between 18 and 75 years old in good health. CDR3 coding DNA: TGTGCCAGCAGCTTGGGAAACGAGCAGTACTTC. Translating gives CASSLGNEQYF.